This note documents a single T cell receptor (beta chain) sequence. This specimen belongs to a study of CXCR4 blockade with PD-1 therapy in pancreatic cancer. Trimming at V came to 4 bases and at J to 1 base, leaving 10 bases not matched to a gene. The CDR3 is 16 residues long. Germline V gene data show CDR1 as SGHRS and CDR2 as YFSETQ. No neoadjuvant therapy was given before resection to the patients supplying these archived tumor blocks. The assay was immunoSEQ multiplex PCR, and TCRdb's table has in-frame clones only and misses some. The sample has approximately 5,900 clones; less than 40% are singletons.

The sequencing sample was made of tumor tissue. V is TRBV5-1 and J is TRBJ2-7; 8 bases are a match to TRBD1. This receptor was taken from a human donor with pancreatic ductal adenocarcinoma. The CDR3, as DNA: TGCGCCAGCAGCCCCACGTTAGGACAGGGATCCTACGAGCAGTACTTC. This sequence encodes CASSPTLGQGSYEQYF.